This T cell receptor beta chain was found in a study of cytomegalovirus exposure and HLA in healthy donors. Primers: 60 Vbeta forward and 13 Jbeta reverse. Some clones are missing from TCRdb's copy, which holds only in-frame ones; the method was immunoSEQ multiplex PCR. The top ten hold around 2% of the sample, which has under 200,000 clones, 70% to 80% seen once. From germline, CDR1 is SGDLS and CDR2 YYNGEE. CDR3 size: 15 residues. V lost 4 bases, J lost 4 bases, and 6 bases stayed unmatched. The sample taken for sequencing was PBMCs. This sequence joins TRBV9 and TRBJ2-1; 9 bases agree with TRBD1. The sequence derives from a woman aged 25-40 years in good health and CMV-seropositive. DNA of the CDR3: TGTGCCAGCAGCTCCTCCGGGACAGGGTACAATGAGCAGTTCTTC. It codes for CASSSSGTGYNEQFF.